This T cell receptor beta chain was observed in a study of blood T cell repertoires in COVID-19. Study-level information: Donors in the United States, Italy and Spain gave samples during acute or convalescent COVID-19. Nucleic acid was either cDNA or gDNA, and it came from T cells, B-cell-depleted T cells, or PBMCs.

V was cut by 4 bases and J by 5 bases, with 15 bases left in between. In germline, CDR1 is SGDLS, CDR2 YYNGEE. The CDR3 totals 15 residues. Original data processing: Estimation of nucleated cell counts relied on the amplification of reference gene primers. Data came from immunoSEQ multiplex PCR; TCRdb stores just in-frame clones and leaves some out. For V, J and clone size, that table is used; D and trimming come from the DNA. The sample shows about 200,000 clones, approximately 91% of them seen only once. Sequencing was performed on peripheral blood. This chain uses TRBV9 with TRBJ1-4; possibly TRBD1 for D (5 bases). The clonotype comes from a man between 60 and 75 years old who had recovered from COVID-19. Here the CDR3 DNA reads TGTGCCAGCAGCACTCGACAGAGTCAAAATGAAAAACTGTTTTTT. Protein sequence: CASSTRQSQNEKLFF.